A single sample is the source of the 24 T cell receptor beta chains below, sequenced in a study of blood T cell repertoires in COVID-19. Sequenced by immunoSEQ multiplex PCR; TCRdb stores in-frame clones only, minus some. The sample holds approximately 400,000 clones, about 90% seen once. Sequenced sample: PBMCs or T cells enriched from blood (not recorded which). All receptors come from a man younger than 45 who had recovered from COVID-19.

V is TRBV2 and J is TRBJ2-7, with 12 bases identical to TRBD1. The ends lost 5 bases at V and 3 bases at J; junction bases unmatched: 5. This CDR3 is built from 15 residues. The V gene's germline CDR1 is SNHLY and CDR2 FYNNEI. In DNA form, the CDR3 reads TGTGCCAGCAGTTATGGGACAGGGGGCAACTACGAGCAGTACTTC. It yields the protein CASSYGTGGNYEQYF.

The chain links TRBV7-6 to TRBJ2-7; TRBD1 aligns across 7 bases. Trimming removed 4 bases from V and 2 bases from J; junction bases left unmatched: 5. The CDR3 contains 14 residues. Germline V gives CDR1 SGHVS, CDR2 FNYEAQ. The CDR3, as DNA: TGTGCCAGCAGCTCCAGACAGGGACCCTACGAGCAGTACTTC. Its protein product is CASSSRQGPYEQYF. Full variable domain (remainder filled in from reference TRBV7-6 and TRBJ2-7): GAGVSQSPRYKVTKRGQDVALRCDPISGHVSLYWYRQALGQGPEFLTYFNYEAQQDKSGLPNDRFSAERPEGSISTLTIQRTEQRDSAMYRCASSSRQGPYEQYFGPGTRLTVT.

This clone was seen just once. V and J are TRBV7-3 and TRBJ1-6; D might be TRBD1 (6 bases). The CDR3 extends over 15 amino acids. The V gene's germline CDR1 is SGHTA and CDR2 FQGTGA. V was trimmed by 5 bases and J by 7 bases, leaving 15 bases between them. CDR3 nucleotides: TGTGCCAGCAGCCAGTGGAGGACAGACAATTCACCCCTCCACTTT. Translated, it gives CASSQWRTDNSPLHF.

Only one count was recorded for this clone. The genes are TRBV25-1 and TRBJ2-5, with D possibly TRBD2 on 5 matching bases. Germline lookup yields CDR1 MGHDK and CDR2 SYGVNS. V lost 6 bases to trimming and J lost 4 bases, with 18 bases between them. CDR3 length equals 15 residues. As DNA, the CDR3 is TGTGCCAGCAGCGAAGGCCGCGGGTGGGGAGAGACCCAGTACTTC. Protein: CASSEGRGWGETQYF.

The V and J genes are TRBV5-1 and TRBJ2-3; D might be TRBD2 (6 bases). Per germline, CDR1 SGHRS and CDR2 YFSETQ. The CDR3 sequence is 14 residues long. V was shortened by 3 bases and J by 1 base, with 9 bases between the two germline ends. Here the CDR3 reads CASSSGLRTDTQYF. The CDR3 nucleotides read TGCGCCAGCAGCTCGGGACTCCGCACAGATACGCAGTATTTT. Drawing the rest from reference TRBV5-1 and TRBJ2-3, the complete variable domain is KAGVTQTPRYLIKTRGQQVTLSCSPISGHRSVSWYQQTPGQGLQFLFEYFSETQRNKGNFPGRFSGRQFSNSRSEMNVSTLELGDSALYLCASSSGLRTDTQYFGPGTRLTVL.

The chain couples TRBV3-1 (or the pseudogene TRBV3-2) to TRBJ1-4, with D hard to call. Trimming cost V 3 bases and J 3 bases, with 11 bases left between them. The CDR3 totals 15 residues. Per germline, CDR1 LGHDT and CDR2 YNNKEL (reference sequence). The CDR3 DNA follows: TGTGCCAGCAGCCAGTCCGGGTCCTCTAATGAAAAACTGTTTTTT. Encoded protein: CASSQSGSSNEKLFF.

The chain joins TRBV12-3 or TRBV12-4 to TRBJ1-4, with 8 bases matching TRBD1. CDR3 length equals 13 residues. Losses at the gene ends were 3 bases for V and 6 bases for J; bases not matched to a gene: 0. This chain's CDR3 is CASSLTGDEKLFF. The CDR3 coding sequence is TGTGCCAGCAGTTTGACAGGGGATGAAAAACTGTTTTTT.

The chain recombines TRBV19 with TRBJ1-6; 9 bases map to TRBD1. Germline assignment: CDR1 LNHDA and CDR2 SQIVND (reference sequence). This CDR3 has 16 residues. V shed 8 bases, J shed 0 bases, and the junction held 5 bases outside the gene matches. The CDR3 bases are TGTGCCAGTCACGAGACAGGGGGCTCCTATAATTCACCCCTCCACTTT. This translates into CASHETGGSYNSPLHF.

This clone showed up just a few times. The chain has TRBV7-6 and TRBJ2-1, with 10 bases matching TRBD2. Unmatched junction bases numbered 8, after V lost 5 bases and J lost 7 bases. Germline V lookup: CDR1 SGHVS, CDR2 FNYEAQ. The CDR3 sequence is 15 residues long. The CDR3 DNA is TGTGCCAGCAGCCCAGGGGAGCGGGGGGGGAATGAGCAGTTCTTC. This gives the protein CASSPGERGGNEQFF.

The J gene is TRBJ1-6, the V gene TRBV12-5, with 9 bases fitting TRBD1. Germline V CDR1 and CDR2: LGHNT, FRNRAP. V shed 1 base and J 10 bases; nucleotides not matched to a gene: 5. CDR3 length: 15 residues. The CDR3: CASGLDRDRDSPLHF. The CDR3 DNA reads as TGTGCTAGTGGTTTGGACCGGGACAGGGACTCACCCCTCCACTTT.

The V call is TRBV5-4, the J call TRBJ2-3; 9 nucleotides agree with TRBD1. This CDR3 has 17 residues. CDR1 and CDR2 from the germline V gene are SGHNT and YYREEE (reference sequence). The ends lost 0 bases at V and 2 bases at J; junction bases unmatched: 7. CDR3 loop: CASSLALGQGFTDTQYF. The CDR3 DNA sequence: TGTGCCAGCAGCTTGGCCCTGGGACAGGGATTCACAGATACGCAGTATTTT.

In this sample, this clone turned up once. The CDR3 is CAWTLNQGTTFF. In DNA, the CDR3 is TGTGCCTGGACCCTTAATCAGGGTACAACTTTCTTT. The chain joins TRBV30 to TRBJ1-1, with D possibly matching TRBD1 (5 bases). CDR3 length: 12 residues. The ends were cut back, 4 bases at V and 12 bases at J, with 18 bases in the middle. Germline assignment: CDR1 GTSNPN and CDR2 SVGIG (reference sequence).

The rearrangement links TRBV9 to TRBJ1-1, with D perhaps TRBD1 (5 bases). This CDR3 is 16 amino acids long. The V gene lost 6 bases and the J gene lost 0 bases, with 18 bases spanning the gap. Germline values: CDR1 SGDLS, CDR2 YYNGEE. CDR3 DNA sequence: TGTGCCAGCACCAAGAACGAAGGGGTGGTGAACACTGAAGCTTTCTTT. The encoded protein is CASTKNEGVVNTEAFF.

V gene TRBV5-1 combines with J gene TRBJ1-2; TRBD1 is a possible D gene (6 bases). The germline V and J ends were trimmed by 7 bases and 5 bases, with 21 bases remaining between them. The CDR3 spans 15 residues. The germline CDR1 and CDR2 sequences are SGHRS and YFSETQ. Here the CDR3 DNA reads TGCGCCAGCCAAGCGGGGGCCACGCGATCTTATGGCTACACCTTC. Its protein product is CASQAGATRSYGYTF.

The V gene is TRBV10-3, the J gene TRBJ1-5; tentatively, D is TRBD1 (5 bases). Germline-derived CDR1 and CDR2 are ENHRY and SYGVKD. V lost 8 bases and J lost 3, with 8 bases in between. The CDR3 runs to 12 residues. In DNA, the CDR3 is TGTGCCATCGGGGGGAACAATCAGCCCCAGCATTTT. Translation: CAIGGNNQPQHF.

This chain uses TRBV9 with TRBJ1-5, with a tentative D call TRBD1 (5 bases). This CDR3 is 15 amino acids long. V was pared by 2 bases and J by 6 bases, with 15 bases between. Germline CDR1 and CDR2: SGDLS and YYNGEE. CDR3 in amino acids: CASSVGGQRGQPQHF. The CDR3 nucleotides read TGTGCCAGCAGCGTTGGAGGGCAGAGGGGTCAGCCCCAGCATTTT.

The CDR3 loop is CASSPIIAEYGYTF. Written as DNA, the CDR3 is TGCGCCAGCAGCCCGATAATAGCGGAATATGGCTACACCTTC. This sequence joins TRBV10-2 and TRBJ1-2; D ambiguous. CDR1 and CDR2 (germline): WSHSY, SAAADI. This CDR3 is built from 14 residues. V lost 6 bases and J lost 5, with 16 bases in between.

The chain combines TRBV27 with TRBJ2-3; 16 bases fit TRBD2. Germline V gives CDR1 MNHEY, CDR2 SMNVEV (reference sequence). The CDR3 has 18 residues. The ends lost 7 bases at V and 6 bases at J; junction bases unmatched: 13. The CDR3 nucleotides read TGTGCCAGCACCCCCCTGACGGGACTAGCGGGGGGGCCGGATACGCAGTATTTT. This gives the protein CASTPLTGLAGGPDTQYF.

This chain joins TRBV19 and TRBJ1-5; D remains ambiguous. V was pared by 4 bases and J by 1 base, with 14 bases between. There are 16 residues in the CDR3. From germline, CDR1 is LNHDA and CDR2 SQIVND (reference sequence). DNA of the CDR3: TGTGCCAGTAGTACCCTGTCAGGAAGAAGCAATCAGCCCCAGCATTTT. Protein sequence: CASSTLSGRSNQPQHF.

The CDR3 DNA sequence: TGTGCCAGCAGCTCCGTGGGAGGGGGGATGTACACCGGGGAGCTGTTTTTT. Protein sequence: CASSSVGGGMYTGELFF. The rearrangement links TRBV11-2 to TRBJ2-2; possible D gene TRBD2, 7 bases. V shed 4 bases and J shed 3 bases, with 18 bases lying between them. The CDR3 runs to 17 residues. The germline gives CDR1 SGHAT, CDR2 FQNNGV.

The chain recombines TRBV5-6 with TRBJ1-2; tentative D call: TRBD1 (6 bases). The CDR3 totals 14 residues. Trimming removed 4 bases from V and 4 bases from J, with 14 bases in between. Germline assignment: CDR1 SGHDT and CDR2 YYEEEE. The CDR3: CASSRGQLPYGYTF. CDR3 sequence (DNA): TGTGCCAGCAGCAGAGGACAGCTTCCCTATGGCTACACCTTC. Based on the CDR3 plus reference TRBV5-6 and TRBJ1-2, the full variable domain is DAGVTQSPTHLIKTRGQQVTLRCSPKSGHDTVSWYQQALGQGPQFIFQYYEEEERQRGNFPDRFSGHQFPNYSSELNVNALLLGDSALYLCASSRGQLPYGYTFGSGTRLTVV.

This chain joins TRBV24-1 and TRBJ1-5; tentatively, D is TRBD1 (5 bases). The CDR3 runs to 14 residues. Per the germline V gene, CDR1 is KGHDR and CDR2 is SFDVKD. Trimming pared 4 bases from V and 3 bases from J, leaving 9 bases between. CDR3 nucleotide sequence: TGTGCCACCAGTGACCCGGGGGTCAATCAGCCCCAGCATTTT. Amino acid sequence: CATSDPGVNQPQHF.

The chain links TRBV10-1 to TRBJ1-3; 7 bases align to TRBD1. Germline lookup yields CDR1 WNHNN and CDR2 SYGVQD (reference sequence). This CDR3 region has 10 residues. The J segment lost 15 bases and the V segment lost 7 bases, leaving 6 bases of the junction unmatched. The CDR3 spells CASTETGPYF. In DNA, the CDR3 is TGCGCCAGCACCGAGACAGGGCCATATTTT.

The chain is built from TRBV5-1 and TRBJ2-5; the match to TRBD2 covers 11 bases. The V gene end was trimmed by 1 base and the J gene end by 4 bases; junction bases not matched to a gene: 9. The CDR3 extends over 17 amino acids. Germline values: CDR1 SGHRS, CDR2 YFSETQ. The CDR3 reads CASSLRVAGGPGETQYF. The CDR3 bases are TGCGCCAGCAGCTTGAGAGTAGCGGGGGGGCCTGGAGAGACCCAGTACTTC.